Sequencing of this TCR beta chain was carried out in a study of T cells after yellow fever vaccination. Study information: The authors prepared low-cell-number fractions using SMART-Seq v4 Ultra Low Input. Overall study findings and caveats: Few clonotypes appeared in both CD4 and CD8 compartments. Reappearing after the booster were most of the clones from primary vaccination (96% CD4, 88% CD8).

5'RACE template switching produced TCR cDNA carrying a universal primer site and UMIs. TCRdb ran MiXCR on the 5' RACE reads and lists one entry per CDR3 protein. The sample lists about 130,000 distinct CDR3 sequences, 5% to 7.5% occurring once. V lost 4 bases to trimming and J lost 0 bases, with 22 bases between them. Germline assignment: CDR1 LGHNA and CDR2 YSLEER. The CDR3 totals 19 residues. Concerning this clonotype: What it recognizes is unknown.

The TCR comes from a young man who received the YFV17D yellow fever vaccine. The specimen was CD4+ T cells sorted from PBMCs, collected 10 days after the yellow fever booster vaccination. This rearrangement joins TRBV4-3 to TRBJ2-4; D uncertain. CDR3 amino acids: CASSPLHSGEKLAKNIQYF. The DNA for the CDR3 is TGCGCCAGCAGCCCCCTCCATTCGGGCGAGAAATTAGCCAAAAACATTCAGTACTTC.